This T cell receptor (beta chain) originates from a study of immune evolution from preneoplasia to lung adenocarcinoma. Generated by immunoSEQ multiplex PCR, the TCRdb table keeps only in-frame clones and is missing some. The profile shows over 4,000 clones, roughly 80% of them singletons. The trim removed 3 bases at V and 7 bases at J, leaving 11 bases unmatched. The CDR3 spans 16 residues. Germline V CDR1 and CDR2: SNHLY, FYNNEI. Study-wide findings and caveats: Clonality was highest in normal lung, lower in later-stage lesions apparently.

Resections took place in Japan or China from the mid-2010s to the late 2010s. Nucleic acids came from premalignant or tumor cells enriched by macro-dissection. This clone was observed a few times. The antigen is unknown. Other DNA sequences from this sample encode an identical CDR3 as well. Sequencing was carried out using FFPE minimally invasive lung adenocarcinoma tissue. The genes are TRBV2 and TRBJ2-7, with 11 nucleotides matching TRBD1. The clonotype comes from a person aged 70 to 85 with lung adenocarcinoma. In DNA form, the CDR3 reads TGTGCCAGCAGTGACCCCATGACCGGGACAGGGGGAGAGCAGTACTTC. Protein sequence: CASSDPMTGTGGEQYF.